This T cell receptor beta chain was retrieved from a study of blood T cell repertoires in COVID-19. Across the whole study: Specimens from acute and convalescent COVID-19 originated in the United States, Italy and Spain. The cDNA or gDNA used as material had been derived from T cells, B-cell-depleted T cells, or PBMCs.

This clone has only one observation. In the authors' workflow: Amplification with reference gene primers provided the estimates of nucleated cell counts. Produced via immunoSEQ multiplex PCR; TCRdb's table is partial and in-frame only. Clone size and V and J calls were adopted from that table, with D and trimming inferred from the DNA. The sample lists roughly 150,000 clones, 85% to 90% occurring once. V dropped 6 bases and J dropped 6; count of bases not matched to a gene: 6. This CDR3 comprises 14 residues. CDR1 is LNHDA and CDR2 is SQIVND in the germline V gene (reference sequence). Sequencing was performed on peripheral blood. This clonotype was obtained from a man older than 75 with acute or convalescent COVID-19. The chain employs TRBV19 and TRBJ1-5; 9 nucleotides agree with TRBD1. Written as DNA, the CDR3 is TGTGCCAGTAGACGACAGGGGGTCGGTCAGCCCCAGCATTTT. Translating it yields CASRRQGVGQPQHF.